A single sample is the source of the 6 T cell receptor beta chains below, sequenced in a study of T cells in Graves' hyperthyroidism and ophthalmopathy. Researchers took RNA transcripts and amplified the TCR beta CDR3 regions from them. The TCR CDR3 first-round RT-PCR relied on the HTBI primer set. One entry per CDR3 protein, called by TCRdb with MiXCR from the multiplex PCR reads. The table shows about 610,000 distinct CDR3 sequences, with 46% occurring only once. Specimen: peripheral blood or thyroid tissue (not recorded which). These receptors all stem from a woman aged 18-29 years with Graves' hyperthyroidism.

The rearrangement joins TRBV30 to TRBJ1-3; D unresolved. Looked up from germline, CDR1 is GTSNPN and CDR2 is SVGIG (reference sequence). Trimming shortened V by 3 bases and J by 3 bases, and 9 bases separated the two germline ends. The CDR3 has 13 amino acids. Written as DNA, the CDR3 is TGTGCCTGGAGCCCCGGGTATGGAAACACCATATATTTT. Its translation: CAWSPGYGNTIYF.

This clonotype was counted ten times or more. V is TRBV12-3 or TRBV12-4 and J is TRBJ2-7, with D possibly TRBD1 on 6 matching bases. The CDR3 consists of 13 residues. V lost 6 bases, J lost 1 base, and 10 bases lay in between. The CDR3 region is CASSKQGSYEQYF. CDR3 nucleotides: TGTGCCAGCAGCAAACAGGGTTCCTACGAGCAGTACTTC.

The chain couples TRBV6-2 or TRBV6-3 to TRBJ1-5; 7 bases map to TRBD1. The CDR3 loop spans 13 amino acids. Looked up from germline, CDR1 is MNHEY and CDR2 is SVGEGT. The V segment lost 2 bases and the J segment 6 bases; nucleotides outside the gene matches: 1. CDR3 in amino acids: CASSYTGVQPQHF. In DNA form, the CDR3 reads TGTGCCAGCAGTTACACAGGGGTTCAGCCCCAGCATTTT.

This clonotype was counted ten times or more. This chain links TRBV20-1 with TRBJ1-1; D gene ambiguous. The CDR3 has 14 residues. V was trimmed by 6 bases and J by 1 base, leaving 15 bases between them. Germline V CDR1 and CDR2: DFQATT, SNEGSKA (reference sequence). The CDR3 sequence: CSAHIGQPNTEAFF. DNA for the CDR3: TGCAGTGCGCACATAGGCCAGCCGAACACTGAAGCTTTCTTT.

In this sample, this clonotype turned up many times. The chain links TRBV4-1 to TRBJ2-7, with 7 bases aligning to TRBD1. The CDR3 spans 15 residues. In germline, CDR1 is MGHRA, CDR2 YSYEKL. Trimming at V came to 4 bases and at J to 3 bases, leaving 9 bases not matched to a gene. The CDR3 spells CASSRGQENGYEQYF. The CDR3 DNA is TGCGCCAGCAGCCGCGGACAGGAGAATGGCTACGAGCAGTACTTC.

This chain uses TRBV29-1 with TRBJ1-2, with D perhaps matching TRBD1 (5 bases). Germline V lookup: CDR1 SQVTM, CDR2 ANQGSEA. The CDR3 contains 12 residues. The V end lost 6 bases, the J end lost 6 bases, and 14 bases lay between the germline ends. CDR3 amino acids: CSVAEGIHGYTF. The CDR3 nucleotides read TGCAGCGTAGCAGAGGGGATCCATGGCTACACCTTC. The full variable domain, completed using reference TRBV29-1 and TRBJ1-2, is SAVISQKPSRDICQRGTSLTIQCQVDSQVTMMFWYRQQPGQSLTLIATANQGSEATYESGFVIDKFPISRPNLTFSTLTVSNMSPEDSSIYLCSVAEGIHGYTFGSGTRLTVV.